This TCR beta chain was recovered during a study of beta chain features in type 1 diabetes (dated by TCRdb to 2016 to 2019). Describing the broader study: No differences in mean age, gender distribution, total cell number or subset yield were found between patients and healthy donors. A total of roughly 100 million sorted cells were examined across all samples, and the number of cells per subset was strongly correlated with RNA yield. Regulatory and stem cell-like memory subsets were isolated from only 8 patients and roughly eight healthy donors, whereas naive and central memory subsets came from all 28 donors. The study compared TCRB repertoires of sorted circulating CD4+ T cell subsets between recently diagnosed type 1 diabetes patients and matched healthy donors. What the research found in general, with its limitations: Shorter templates might have been favored by PCR, but patient and control samples were amplified and corrected together, so both groups would have been affected equally by any skew. Naive, central memory and regulatory TCRB repertoires appeared to be more similar among patients than among healthy donors. In all four CD4+ subsets, TCRB CDR3 length was moderately but significantly shorter in type 1 diabetes patients. Because the HLA sub-analyses included only small numbers of individuals, any influence of HLA type on TCRB rearrangement was left unresolved. Sequencing cDNA rather than genomic DNA could over-represent highly expressing activated cells, although activation and CD3 levels did not differ between groups. Patients with type 1 diabetes made fewer insertions and deleted more nucleotides at VDJ recombination sites, implying thymic rearrangement abnormalities.

This clone was counted only a few times. No antigen is known for it. Base qualities are not provided; no much larger clone lies one nucleotide away. The germline V gene specifies SGHRS as CDR1 and YFSETQ as CDR2. The CDR3, cysteine through phenylalanine, is 13 amino acids long. The sequence is cut down to CDR3 DNA, 39 bases in frame from base 1. V and J are truncated by 2 bases and 6 bases respectively, leaving an intervening sequence of 9 bases. A single peripheral blood draw of about 116 mL on average was collected from each donor into heparinised tubes. Naive, central memory, regulatory and stem cell-like memory CD4+ T cells were sorted on a BD FACSAria II using a panel including CD45RO, CCR7, CD25, CD127, CD95 and CD27. Every sorted population had a purity above 95%. PBMCs were isolated right away by Lymphoprep density gradient centrifugation and were stained directly, without culture. So that batch effects would be minimized, each experiment stained and sorted samples in pairs, pairing one healthy donor with one patient.

The entire amount of isolated RNA was reverse transcribed using the High Capacity cDNA Reverse Transcription Kit, so the sequenced TCRB transcripts were expressed ones. Deep immunoSEQ sequencing was applied to naive, central memory and regulatory T cell samples, giving an average of about 3.6 million total reads per sample. Sorted cells were lysed in RLT buffer, and RNA was extracted using DNase-treated RNeasy Micro or Mini kits according to cell number. Each cell subset was processed separately to prevent cross-contamination, with patient and healthy donor samples processed together. The immunoSEQ multiplex PCR was used to amplify TCRB sequences from cDNA, generating 87-bp fragments that spanned the CDR3 region. The amplicons were sequenced using the Illumina HiSeq platform. Concerning the study's data processing: PCR bias was corrected computationally using synthetic template baselines, and reads within Hamming distance 2 were collapsed, with unmergeable singletons discarded. Reads were aligned to IMGT to assign V, D and J genes, CDR3 length, and insertions or deletions at six rearrangement sites. Clonotype counts were normalized to sorted cell number within each subset before computing true diversity and Gini coefficients with the tcR R package. The overlap coefficient, calculated on TCRB nucleotide sequences, was used to quantify repertoire sharing. As stored in TCRdb, this immuneACCESS dataset retains in-frame rearrangements with V and J assigned. A fraction of the clones does not appear; measured against another copy, unresolved V genes explain less than half of the discrepancy, and the remainder lacks a known reason. The DNA gave D and trimming, while V, J and clone size come from that table. The sample table records a few hundred thousand clones; roughly 9.8% of these occur just once. Approximately 0.55% of the sample rests with the top ten.

The sequence links TRBV5-1 to TRBJ2-1; the D gene assignment is ambiguous. The receptor's source is a man between 25 and 39 years old with type 1 diabetes. Source material: central memory CD4+ T cells from blood. The nucleotide sequence reads TGCGCCAGCAGCTTTTCGACCAGCAATGAGCAGTTCTTC. Its protein is CASSFSTSNEQFF. The CDR3, completed at both ends by the reference TRBV5-1 and TRBJ2-1 genes, gives the full variable domain KAGVTQTPRYLIKTRGQQVTLSCSPISGHRSVSWYQQTPGQGLQFLFEYFSETQRNKGNFPGRFSGRQFSNSRSEMNVSTLELGDSALYLCASSFSTSNEQFFGPGTRLTVL.